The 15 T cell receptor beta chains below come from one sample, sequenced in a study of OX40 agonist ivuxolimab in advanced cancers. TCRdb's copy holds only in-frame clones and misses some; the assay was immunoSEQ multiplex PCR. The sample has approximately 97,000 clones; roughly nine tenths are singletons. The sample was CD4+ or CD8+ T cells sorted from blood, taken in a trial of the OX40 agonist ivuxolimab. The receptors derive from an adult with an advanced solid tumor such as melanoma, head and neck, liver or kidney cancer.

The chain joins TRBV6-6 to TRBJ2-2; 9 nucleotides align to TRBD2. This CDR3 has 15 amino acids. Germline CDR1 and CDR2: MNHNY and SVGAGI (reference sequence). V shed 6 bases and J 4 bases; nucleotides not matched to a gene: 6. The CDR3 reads CASSPPTSGTGELFF. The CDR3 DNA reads TGTGCCAGCAGCCCACCGACTAGCGGCACCGGGGAGCTGTTTTTT.

CDR3 bases: TGTGCCAGCAGCAAAGCGCTTGGGGGACGTGGAGGGGCCCGGAACATTCAGTACTTC. Protein: CASSKALGGRGGARNIQYF. The chain employs TRBV21-1 and TRBJ2-4; the table's TRBD2 call for D was not verified on the DNA. TRBV21-1 constitutes a pseudogene. CDR3 length: 19 amino acids.

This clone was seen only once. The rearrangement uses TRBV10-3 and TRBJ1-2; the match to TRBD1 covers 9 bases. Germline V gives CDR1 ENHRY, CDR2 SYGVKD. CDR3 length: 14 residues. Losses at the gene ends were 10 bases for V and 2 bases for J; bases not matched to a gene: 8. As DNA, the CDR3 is TGTGCCAGCAGGACAGGGGAAGGGAACTATGGCTACACCTTC. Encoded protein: CASRTGEGNYGYTF.

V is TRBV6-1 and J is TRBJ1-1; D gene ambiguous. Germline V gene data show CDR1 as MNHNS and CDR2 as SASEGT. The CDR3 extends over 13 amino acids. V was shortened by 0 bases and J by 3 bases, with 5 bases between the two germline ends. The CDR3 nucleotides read TGTGCCAGCAGTGAAGCGCGGTACACTGAAGCTTTCTTT. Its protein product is CASSEARYTEAFF.

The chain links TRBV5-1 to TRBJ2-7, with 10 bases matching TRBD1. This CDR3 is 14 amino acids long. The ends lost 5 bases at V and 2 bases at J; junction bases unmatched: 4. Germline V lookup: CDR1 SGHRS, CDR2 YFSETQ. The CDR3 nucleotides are TGCGCCAGCAGAAAGGACAGGGGGGCCTACGAGCAGTACTTC. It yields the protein CASRKDRGAYEQYF.

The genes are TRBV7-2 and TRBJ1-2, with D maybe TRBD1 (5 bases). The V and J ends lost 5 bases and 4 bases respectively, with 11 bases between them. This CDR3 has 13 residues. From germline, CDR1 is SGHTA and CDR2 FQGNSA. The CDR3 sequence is CASSRGPRYGYTF. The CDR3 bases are TGTGCCAGCAGCCGGGGACCCCGCTATGGCTACACCTTC.

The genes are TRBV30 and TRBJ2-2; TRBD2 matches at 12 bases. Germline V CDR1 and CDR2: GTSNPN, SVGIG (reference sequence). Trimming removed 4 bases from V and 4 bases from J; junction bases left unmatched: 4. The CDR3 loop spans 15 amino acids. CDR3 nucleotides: TGTGCCTGGAAGGGACTAGCGGGTCGCACCGGGGAGCTGTTTTTT. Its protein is CAWKGLAGRTGELFF. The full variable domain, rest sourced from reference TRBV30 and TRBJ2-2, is SQTIHQWPATLVQPVGSPLSLECTVEGTSNPNLYWYRQAAGRGLQLLFYSVGIGQISSEVPQNLSASRPQDRQFILSSKKLLLSDSGFYLCAWKGLAGRTGELFFGEGSRLTVL.

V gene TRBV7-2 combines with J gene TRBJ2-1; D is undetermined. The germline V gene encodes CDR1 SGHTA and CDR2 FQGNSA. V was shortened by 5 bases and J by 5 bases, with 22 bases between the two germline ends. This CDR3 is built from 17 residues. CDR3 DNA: TGTGCCAGCAGCGTTACTGTACTCACATTCCAACACAATGAGCAGTTCTTC. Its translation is CASSVTVLTFQHNEQFF.

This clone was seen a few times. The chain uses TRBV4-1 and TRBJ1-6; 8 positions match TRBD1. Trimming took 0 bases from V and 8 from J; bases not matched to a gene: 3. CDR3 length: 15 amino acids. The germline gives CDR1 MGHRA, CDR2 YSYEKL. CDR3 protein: CASSQDPGGYSPLHF. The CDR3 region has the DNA TGCGCCAGCAGCCAAGATCCAGGGGGCTATTCACCCCTCCACTTT.

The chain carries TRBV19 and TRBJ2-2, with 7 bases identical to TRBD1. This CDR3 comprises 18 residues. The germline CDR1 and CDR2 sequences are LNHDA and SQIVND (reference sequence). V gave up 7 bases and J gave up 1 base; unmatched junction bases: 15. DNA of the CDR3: TGTGCCAGTACCCCGAAAAAGAGGGGGACAGTGAACACCGGGGAGCTGTTTTTT. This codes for CASTPKKRGTVNTGELFF.

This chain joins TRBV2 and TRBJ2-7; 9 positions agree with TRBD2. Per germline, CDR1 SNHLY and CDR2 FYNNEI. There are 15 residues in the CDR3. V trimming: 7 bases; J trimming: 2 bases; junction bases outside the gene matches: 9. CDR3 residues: CASILGLASAYEQYF. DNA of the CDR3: TGTGCCAGCATCCTGGGACTAGCCTCGGCCTACGAGCAGTACTTC.

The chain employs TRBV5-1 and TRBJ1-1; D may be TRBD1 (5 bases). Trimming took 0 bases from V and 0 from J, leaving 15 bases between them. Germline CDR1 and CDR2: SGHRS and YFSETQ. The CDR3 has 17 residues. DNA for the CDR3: TGCGCCAGCAGCTTGGCCCAGGACAACCCCCTGAACACTGAAGCTTTCTTT. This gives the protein CASSLAQDNPLNTEAFF.

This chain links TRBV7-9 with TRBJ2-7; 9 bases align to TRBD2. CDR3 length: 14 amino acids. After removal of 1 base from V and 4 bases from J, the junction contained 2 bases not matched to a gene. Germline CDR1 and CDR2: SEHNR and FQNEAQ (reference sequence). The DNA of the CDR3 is TGTGCCAGCAGCTTAGGACTAGCGGAGTACGAGCAGTACTTC. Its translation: CASSLGLAEYEQYF.

CDR3 loop: CASSLAGIYEQYF. CDR3 nucleotide sequence: TGTGCCAGCAGCTTAGCGGGAATCTACGAGCAGTACTTC. The J gene is TRBJ2-7, the V gene TRBV7-6; D is undetermined. Per germline, CDR1 SGHVS and CDR2 FNYEAQ. This CDR3 has 13 residues. Trimming left V 0 bases short and J 3 bases short, with 6 bases between.

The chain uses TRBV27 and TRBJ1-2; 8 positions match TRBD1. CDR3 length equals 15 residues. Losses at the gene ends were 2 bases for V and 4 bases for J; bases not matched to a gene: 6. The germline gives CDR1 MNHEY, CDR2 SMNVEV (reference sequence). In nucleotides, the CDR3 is TGTGCCAGCAGTTTACGACAGGGGCACCTCTATGGCTACACCTTC. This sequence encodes CASSLRQGHLYGYTF.